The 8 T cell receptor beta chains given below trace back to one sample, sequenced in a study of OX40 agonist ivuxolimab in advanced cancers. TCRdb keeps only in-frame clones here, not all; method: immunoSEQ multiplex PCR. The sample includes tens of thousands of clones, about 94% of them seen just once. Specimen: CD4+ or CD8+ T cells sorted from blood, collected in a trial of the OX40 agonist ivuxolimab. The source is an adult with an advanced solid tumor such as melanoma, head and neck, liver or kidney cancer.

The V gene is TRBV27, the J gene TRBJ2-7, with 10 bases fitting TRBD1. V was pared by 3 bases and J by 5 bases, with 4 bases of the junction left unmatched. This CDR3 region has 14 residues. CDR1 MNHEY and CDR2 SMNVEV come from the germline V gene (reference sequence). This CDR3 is CASSFRDRGHEQYF. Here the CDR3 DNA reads TGTGCCAGCAGTTTTAGGGACAGGGGCCACGAGCAGTACTTC.

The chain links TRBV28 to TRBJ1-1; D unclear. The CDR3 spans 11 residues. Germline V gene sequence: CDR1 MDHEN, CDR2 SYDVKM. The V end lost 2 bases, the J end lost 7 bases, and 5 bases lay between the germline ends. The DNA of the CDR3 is TGTGCCAGCAGTTTAGGGAGTGAAGCTTTCTTT. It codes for CASSLGSEAFF.

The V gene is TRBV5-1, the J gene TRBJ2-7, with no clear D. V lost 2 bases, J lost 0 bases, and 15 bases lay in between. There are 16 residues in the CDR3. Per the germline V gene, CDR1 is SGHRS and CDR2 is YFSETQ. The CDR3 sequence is CASSFNPDRSSYEQYF. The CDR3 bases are TGCGCCAGCAGCTTTAACCCCGACCGTAGCTCCTACGAGCAGTACTTC.

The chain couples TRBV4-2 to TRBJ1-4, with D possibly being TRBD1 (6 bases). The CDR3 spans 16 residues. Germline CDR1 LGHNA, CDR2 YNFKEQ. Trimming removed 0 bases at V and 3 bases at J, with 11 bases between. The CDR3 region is CASSQEVRGANEKLFF. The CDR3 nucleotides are TGTGCCAGCAGCCAAGAGGTCAGGGGCGCTAATGAAAAACTGTTTTTT.

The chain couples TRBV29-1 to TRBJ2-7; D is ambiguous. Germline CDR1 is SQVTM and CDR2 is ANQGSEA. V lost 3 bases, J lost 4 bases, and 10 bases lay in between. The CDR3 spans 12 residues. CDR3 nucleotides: TGCAGCGTTGAGGGCAGAGGATACGAGCAGTACTTC. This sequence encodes CSVEGRGYEQYF.

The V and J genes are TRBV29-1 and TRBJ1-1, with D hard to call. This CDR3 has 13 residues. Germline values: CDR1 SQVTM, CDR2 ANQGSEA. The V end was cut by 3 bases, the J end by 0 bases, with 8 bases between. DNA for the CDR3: TGCAGCGTTGAGGGCGGCATGAACACTGAAGCTTTCTTT. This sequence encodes CSVEGGMNTEAFF.

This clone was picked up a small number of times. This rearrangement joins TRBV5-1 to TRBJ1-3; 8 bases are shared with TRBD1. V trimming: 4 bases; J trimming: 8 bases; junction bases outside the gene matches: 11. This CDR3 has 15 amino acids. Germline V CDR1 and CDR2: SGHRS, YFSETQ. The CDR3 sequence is CASSPGQGVMYTIYF. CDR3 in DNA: TGCGCCAGCAGCCCCGGACAGGGAGTTATGTACACCATATATTTT.

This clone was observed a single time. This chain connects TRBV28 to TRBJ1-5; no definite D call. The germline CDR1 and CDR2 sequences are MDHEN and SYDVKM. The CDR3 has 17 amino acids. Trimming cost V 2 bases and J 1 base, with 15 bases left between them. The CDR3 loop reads CASSLPGRTGSNQPQHF. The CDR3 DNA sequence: TGTGCCAGCAGTTTACCTGGGCGAACCGGAAGCAATCAGCCCCAGCATTTT.